The source of this T cell receptor beta chain is a study of blood T cell repertoires in COVID-19 (dated by TCRdb to 2019 to 2021). Regarding the complete study: Samples from collaborators originated in the United States, Italy and Spain and spanned both the acute and convalescent phases of COVID-19. A freely available public database, intended as a resource for researchers studying the immune response to SARS-CoV-2, is where the repertoires were released. The dataset comprised deeply sampled blood TCRbeta repertoires from subjects exposed to, actively infected with, or recovered from COVID-19. Sample metadata almost always included a de-identified subject ID, COVID-19 status, age in years and sex. Samples were obtained from the ongoing ImmuneRACE study (first 160 participants) and from 1,254 subjects provided by 6 global collaborators. The material from the prospective study consisted of cDNA or gDNA derived from T cells, B-cell-depleted T cells, or PBMCs. Where HLA class I and class II types were available, the types were taken from metadata supplied by the sample provider, not from assay-based typing.

There are 13 amino acids in the CDR3, from cysteine to phenylalanine inclusive. Solely the CDR3 DNA is kept, with 39 bases framed from the first base. From a lookup of the germline V gene (reference sequence), CDR1 and CDR2 are SGHKS and YYEKEE. The junction shows trimming of 1 base on V and 2 bases on J, plus 7 bases between the germline ends. General study outcomes and caveats: Clinical and demographic metadata were provided uncurated, with the amount varying by source and participant.

The immunoSEQ Assay, a bias-controlled multiplex PCR, was used to amplify TCRbeta CDR3 regions from genomic DNA. As for the authors' bioinformatics: The number of nucleated cells in each sample was estimated from the amplification of reference gene primers within the assay. Sequence reads were collapsed and filtered to measure the absolute abundance of every unique TCRbeta CDR3 rearrangement. For each sample, productive Simpson clonality was calculated as the square root of Simpson's diversity index over productive rearrangements. Not all clones reach the TCRdb copy of this immuneACCESS table, which keeps in-frame sequences only. Checked studies attribute under half of the gap to unresolved V genes and leave the rest unexplained. D and trimming come from the DNA, and the V and J calls and clone size come from that table. This sample gives tens of thousands of clones in total; about nine tenths of them show up just once. More than 1.2% of the sample goes to the ten largest clones.

The collaborating institutions used their own protocols to collect whole blood in K2EDTA tubes. For TCRbeta analysis, collaborator samples were shipped as frozen whole blood, as isolated PBMCs, or as DNA extracted from either sample type. Details on this clone: No antigen is known for it. No quality values exist for individual bases; no much larger clone is one base distant.

The sequencing input was peripheral blood. The sequence came from a man in his sixties with acute or convalescent COVID-19. The rearrangement joined TRBV5-5 to TRBJ2-7, with the D segment identity uncertain. CDR3 sequence: CASSLPATYEQYF. The sequenced DNA: TGTGCCAGCAGCTTGCCCGCTACCTACGAGCAGTACTTC. Full variable domain (CDR3 extended with the reference TRBV5-5 and TRBJ2-7 proteins): DAGVTQSPTHLIKTRGQQVTLRCSPISGHKSVSWYQQVLGQGPQFIFQYYEKEERGRGNFPDRFSARQFPNYSSELNVNALLLGDSALYLCASSLPATYEQYFGPGTRLTVT.